What follows is one T cell receptor beta chain and its context. The entry originates in a study of Ad26.COV2.S vaccination and SARS-CoV-2 variants. The ends were cut back, 5 bases at V and 5 bases at J, with 9 bases in the middle. Germline V gives CDR1 MNHEY, CDR2 SVGAGI. The CDR3 is 13 amino acids. Treatment: around 19 received Ad26.COV2.S at low or high dose, single or two shots; 5 received placebo; per-sample allocation not given. After the first vaccine or placebo injection, samples were drawn on day 63. Clones were sequenced by immunoSEQ multiplex PCR, and TCRdb holds only the in-frame ones, with some missing. The top ten clones hold 4.5% to 5.5% of a sample with some 350,000 clones, roughly 90% of them seen once.

This sequence was found in a person between 18 and 60 years old who received the Ad26.COV2.S COVID-19 vaccine or a placebo. The rearrangement joins TRBV6-5 to TRBJ2-2, with D possibly matching TRBD2 (5 bases). The sample here was peripheral blood, taken in a trial of Ad26.COV2.S vaccine versus placebo. CDR3 region: CASSRTGTGELFF. The CDR3 nucleotides are TGTGCCAGCAGTCGGACTGGAACCGGGGAGCTGTTTTTT.